These 16 T cell receptor beta chains were all obtained from the same sample, sequenced in a study of shared clonotypes between healthy human individuals. Produced via immunoSEQ multiplex PCR; TCRdb's table is partial and in-frame only. The data hold over 850,000 clones, with 75% to 80% observed a single time. Sequenced material: memory CD4+ T cells from PBMCs. Noted subset: CD45RA-negative fraction. These receptor sequences come from a man aged 18 to 30 in good health. Some clones in this sample may be carry-over from other donors' samples.

A word on this clone: It is likely a read error: a sequence one base away is far more abundant. The chain links TRBV9 to TRBJ2-3; no reliable D call. Germline CDR1 and CDR2: SGDLS and YYNGEE. The V gene lost 3 bases and the J gene lost 2 bases, with 7 bases spanning the gap. The CDR3 extends over 13 amino acids. The CDR3 spells CASSATLTDTQYF. Here the CDR3 DNA reads TGTGCCAGCAGCGCGACTCTCACAGATACGCAGTATTTT.

The V call is TRBV28, the J call TRBJ2-7; D not certain. This CDR3 comprises 15 residues. Between the trimmed V and J ends, which lost 4 bases and 1 base, there was a span of 14 bases. CDR1 and CDR2 (germline): MDHEN, SYDVKM. DNA for the CDR3: TGTGCCAGCAGTTCCCAAATTGGTGGGTCCTACGAGCAGTACTTC. Encoded protein: CASSSQIGGSYEQYF.

This clone was seen a handful of times. Other DNA sequences in the same sample also yield this CDR3. The chain couples TRBV5-1 to TRBJ2-3; 7 nucleotides agree with TRBD1. The V gene end was trimmed by 0 bases and the J gene end by 4 bases; junction bases not matched to a gene: 2. The CDR3 loop spans 14 amino acids. The germline V gene has CDR1 SGHRS and CDR2 YFSETQ. In DNA, the CDR3 is TGCGCCAGCAGCTTGGGACAGGGCTCAGATACGCAGTATTTT. Amino acid sequence: CASSLGQGSDTQYF.

This chain links TRBV2 with TRBJ1-1; TRBD1 is a possible D gene (5 bases). The germline V gene encodes CDR1 SNHLY and CDR2 FYNNEI. This CDR3 comprises 14 residues. V lost 8 bases and J 1 base, leaving 14 bases between the germline ends. CDR3 region: CASGITRANTEAFF. The CDR3 DNA reads as TGTGCCAGCGGTATCACCAGGGCGAACACTGAAGCTTTCTTT.

This clone showed up just once. This sequence joins TRBV11-3 and TRBJ1-1, with TRBD1 identical over 9 bases. Per the germline V gene, CDR1 is SGHNT and CDR2 is YENEEA. This CDR3 contains 14 residues. Unmatched junction bases numbered 2, after V lost 5 bases and J lost 1 base. This CDR3 is CASSRGQGNTEAFF. CDR3 bases: TGTGCCAGCAGCCGGGGACAGGGGAACACTGAAGCTTTCTTT.

V and J are TRBV30 and TRBJ2-1; D remains ambiguous. The CDR3 runs 13 residues. Germline V gene lookup returns CDR1 GTSNPN and CDR2 SVGIG (reference sequence). Trimming took off 4 bases at V and 4 bases at J, with 11 bases between the two ends. In DNA, the CDR3 is TGTGCCTGGACTGAGACTGGGTACAATGAGCAGTTCTTC. As protein: CAWTETGYNEQFF.

To note about this clone: Other DNA sequences of this sample code for an identical CDR3. The chain carries TRBV19 and TRBJ2-5; 8 nucleotides line up with TRBD1. The V and J ends lost 2 bases and 5 bases, in that order; junction bases with no gene match: 4. There are 14 residues in the CDR3. Germline V gene lookup returns CDR1 LNHDA and CDR2 SQIVND (reference sequence). CDR3 DNA: TGTGCCAGTAGTATAACAGGGGGTGGTGAGACCCAGTACTTC. It translates to CASSITGGGETQYF.

The rearrangement joins TRBV5-4 to TRBJ2-5; TRBD2 matches 7 bases. The germline gives CDR1 SGHNT, CDR2 YYREEE (reference sequence). The CDR3 is 16 residues long. The J segment lost 5 bases and the V segment lost 1 base, leaving 11 bases of the junction unmatched. This CDR3 is CASSLPWGGAGETQYF. As DNA, the CDR3 is TGTGCCAGCAGCTTGCCCTGGGGGGGAGCGGGGGAGACCCAGTACTTC.

This clone has just one count. The chain couples TRBV6-6 to TRBJ1-1, with TRBD1 identical over 9 bases. Germline CDR1 and CDR2: MNHNY and SVGAGI (reference sequence). After removal of 2 bases from V and 6 bases from J, the junction contained 7 bases not matched to a gene. This CDR3 is built from 15 residues. In DNA, the CDR3 is TGTGCCAGCAGTTACAGGACAGGGGTAATCCCTGAAGCTTTCTTT. Protein: CASSYRTGVIPEAFF.

The CDR3 loop reads CASSFSRTDTGELFF. CDR3 nucleotides: TGTGCCAGCAGCTTTTCCCGGACAGACACCGGGGAGCTGTTTTTT. The chain combines TRBV5-4 with TRBJ2-2; maybe TRBD1 (6 bases). The CDR3 loop spans 15 amino acids. The ends were cut back, 2 bases at V and 3 bases at J, with 11 bases in the middle. Germline V gene sequence: CDR1 SGHNT, CDR2 YYREEE (reference sequence).

The gene calls are TRBV7-9 and TRBJ2-6; tentatively, D is TRBD1 (5 bases). The CDR3 totals 14 residues. Germline lookup yields CDR1 SEHNR and CDR2 FQNEAQ (reference sequence). Trimming cost V 6 bases and J 0 bases, with 6 bases left between them. CDR3 protein: CASRTVSGANVLTF. Here the CDR3 DNA reads TGTGCCAGCAGGACAGTCTCTGGGGCCAACGTCCTGACTTTC.

Worth noting for this clone: The same CDR3 is also encoded by other DNA sequences in this sample. The V and J genes are TRBV7-2 and TRBJ2-7; TRBD2 might be the D (7 bases). Trimming took off 5 bases at V and 4 bases at J, with 12 bases between the two ends. The CDR3 has 13 residues. CDR1 and CDR2 (germline): SGHTA, FQGNSA. In nucleotides, the CDR3 is TGTGCCAGCAGCCCGAGGGGGGGATACGAGCAGTACTTC. Protein product: CASSPRGGYEQYF.

This clone came up once. This chain links TRBV9 with TRBJ2-7, with 9 nucleotides matching TRBD1. The V gene's germline CDR1 is SGDLS and CDR2 YYNGEE. The CDR3 extends over 15 amino acids. The junction had 11 bases not matched to a gene; V was cut back by 4 bases and J by 6 bases. The DNA of the CDR3 is TGTGCCAGCAGCAGACGGACAGGGGAAGTGGGCGAGCAGTACTTC. Its translation: CASSRRTGEVGEQYF.

The chain joins TRBV18 to TRBJ1-3, with TRBD1 matching over 7 bases. Germline V gives CDR1 KGHSH, CDR2 LQKENI. Losses at the gene ends were 6 bases for V and 0 bases for J; bases not matched to a gene: 8. This CDR3 is 16 amino acids long. The CDR3 here is CASSLGQESSGNTIYF. As DNA, the CDR3 is TGTGCCAGCTCCCTAGGACAGGAAAGCTCTGGAAACACCATATATTTT.

The rearrangement joins TRBV5-6 to TRBJ2-7; 9 bases map to TRBD1. The germline V gene has CDR1 SGHDT and CDR2 YYEEEE. The CDR3 covers 14 residues. J lost 2 bases, V lost 1 base, and 1 base had no gene match. The CDR3 loop is CASSLTGGAYEQYF. The CDR3 DNA sequence: TGTGCCAGCAGCTTGACAGGGGGCGCCTACGAGCAGTACTTC.

V and J are TRBV5-8 and TRBJ2-7, with TRBD2 as a possible D gene (6 bases). Germline V gene sequence: CDR1 SGHTS, CDR2 YDEGEE. The ends were cut back, 3 bases at V and 4 bases at J, with 17 bases in the middle. The CDR3 is 15 residues long. The CDR3 region is CASSSPRDLPYEQYF. The CDR3 DNA reads as TGTGCCAGCAGCTCGCCCCGGGACTTACCGTACGAGCAGTACTTC.